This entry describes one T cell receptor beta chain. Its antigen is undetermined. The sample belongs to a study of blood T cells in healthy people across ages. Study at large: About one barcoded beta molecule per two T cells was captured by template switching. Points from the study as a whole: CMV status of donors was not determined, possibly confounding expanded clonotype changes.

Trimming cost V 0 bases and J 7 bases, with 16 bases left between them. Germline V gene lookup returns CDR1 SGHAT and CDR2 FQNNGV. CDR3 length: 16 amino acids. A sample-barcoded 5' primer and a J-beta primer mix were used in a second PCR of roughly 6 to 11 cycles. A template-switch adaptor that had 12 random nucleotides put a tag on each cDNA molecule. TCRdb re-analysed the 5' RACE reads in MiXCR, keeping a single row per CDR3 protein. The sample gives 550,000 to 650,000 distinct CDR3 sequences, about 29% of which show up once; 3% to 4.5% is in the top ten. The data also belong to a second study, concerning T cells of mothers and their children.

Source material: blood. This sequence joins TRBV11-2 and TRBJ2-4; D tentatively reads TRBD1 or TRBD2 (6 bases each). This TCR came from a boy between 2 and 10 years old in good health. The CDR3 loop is CASSLEARGRGNIQYF. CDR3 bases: TGTGCCAGCAGCTTAGAGGCCCGGGGGCGCGGCAACATTCAGTACTTC.